The 17 T cell receptor beta chains presented below share a single source sample, sequenced in a study of PD-1 blockade in classical Hodgkin lymphoma. The method was immunoSEQ multiplex PCR; TCRdb's version includes in-frame clones alone and lacks a portion of them. The sample includes around 18,000 clones, around 74% of them seen just once. As to time point: cycle 4 day 1 (C4D1), after 6 weeks of nivolumab. Each of the patients experienced relapse following autologous stem cell transplantation, and their brentuximab vedotin exposure differed. Investigators isolated CD4+ T cells from thawed PBMCs through magnetic negative selection. Sequencing was performed on CD4+ T cells from blood, taken before the fourth cycle of nivolumab. The receptors were gathered from a human donor with classical Hodgkin lymphoma.

The chain employs TRBV10-3 and TRBJ1-2, with 8 nucleotides matching TRBD1. The CDR3 is 12 amino acids. Germline lookup yields CDR1 ENHRY and CDR2 SYGVKD. V trimming: 5 bases; J trimming: 5 bases; junction bases outside the gene matches: 1. The CDR3 loop reads CAISRQGYGYTF. CDR3 DNA: TGTGCCATCAGTAGACAGGGGTATGGCTACACCTTC.

The J gene is TRBJ1-2, the V gene TRBV6-6; unclear D gene. From germline, CDR1 is MNHNY and CDR2 SVGAGI (reference sequence). The CDR3 spans 11 residues. Deletions cut 6 bases from V and 3 bases from J, with 5 bases between. As DNA, the CDR3 is TGTGCCAGCAGGTTACACTATGGCTACACCTTC. This codes for CASRLHYGYTF.

CDR3 amino acids: CASRLAGEGLRRIEAFF. The CDR3 DNA reads as TGTGCCAGCAGATTAGCGGGAGAGGGGCTGAGGCGCATAGAAGCTTTCTTT. The chain recombines TRBV5-4 with TRBJ1-1; a weak D match, TRBD1 (5 bases). The CDR3 length is 17 residues. From germline, CDR1 is SGHNT and CDR2 YYREEE (reference sequence). V lost 5 bases and J 8 bases, leaving 28 bases between the germline ends. The variable domain in full, with the rest retrieved from reference TRBV5-4 and TRBJ1-1, is ETGVTQSPTHLIKTRGQQVTLRCSSQSGHNTVSWYQQALGQGPQFIFQYYREEENGRGNFPPRFSGLQFPNYSSELNVNALELDDSALYLCASRLAGEGLRRIEAFFGQGTRLTVV.

This rearrangement joins TRBV29-1 to TRBJ2-7, with TRBD2 matching over 13 bases. The CDR3 spans 15 residues. V was clipped by 4 bases and J by 6 bases; unmatched bases: 9. Germline V gene sequence: CDR1 SQVTM, CDR2 ANQGSEA. The CDR3 DNA sequence: TGCAGCGTTGCCTCTGGACTAGCGGGAGAAGGCGAGCAGTACTTC. It is translated as CSVASGLAGEGEQYF.

The chain carries TRBV6-6 and TRBJ2-4; maybe TRBD2 (5 bases). The V and J ends lost 10 bases and 8 bases respectively, with 15 bases between them. This CDR3 contains 12 residues. The germline V gene has CDR1 MNHNY and CDR2 SVGAGI (reference sequence). The CDR3 DNA sequence: TGTGCCACCTTGGACTCGCTTGACATTCAGTACTTC. Protein sequence: CATLDSLDIQYF.

This clone occurred a few times. The CDR3 here is CASSSSRNNSPLHF. In nucleotides, the CDR3 is TGTGCCAGCAGTTCATCGAGAAATAATTCACCCCTCCACTTT. The V gene is TRBV27, the J gene TRBJ1-6; no reliable D call. CDR1 is MNHEY and CDR2 is SMNVEV in the germline V gene (reference sequence). This CDR3 is built from 14 residues. V lost 4 bases and J lost 5, with 9 bases in between.

The genes are TRBV7-2 and TRBJ2-7, with 9 bases that match TRBD2. The junction had 6 bases not matched to a gene; V was cut back by 6 bases and J by 0 bases. In germline, CDR1 is SGHTA, CDR2 FQGNSA. This CDR3 is built from 15 residues. In DNA, the CDR3 is TGTGCCAGCAGTCCTAGCGGGGCGAGCTCCTACGAGCAGTACGTC. Its translation is CASSPSGASSYEQYV.

The chain is built from TRBV7-2 and TRBJ1-5, with 9 positions matching TRBD1. The ends lost 3 bases at V and 2 bases at J; junction bases unmatched: 5. Germline V gene sequence: CDR1 SGHTA, CDR2 FQGNSA. This CDR3 spans 16 amino acids. CDR3 coding DNA: TGTGCCAGCAGCTTCGGACAGGGGAGGGGCAATCAGCCCCAGCATTTT. Translation: CASSFGQGRGNQPQHF.

This chain connects TRBV15 to TRBJ1-2; 11 nucleotides line up with TRBD1. CDR1 LNHNV and CDR2 YYDKDF come from the germline V gene (reference sequence). V gave up 2 bases and J gave up 6 bases; unmatched junction bases: 2. The CDR3 sequence is 14 residues long. The CDR3, as DNA: TGTGCCACCAGCAGAATGGGACAGGGGGATGGCTACACCTTC. Translated, it gives CATSRMGQGDGYTF.

V is TRBV19 and J is TRBJ1-6; 12 positions agree with TRBD1. The ends lost 1 base at V and 10 bases at J; junction bases unmatched: 2. The CDR3 totals 15 residues. Looked up from germline, CDR1 is LNHDA and CDR2 is SQIVND (reference sequence). The chain's CDR3 is CASSIAGTGGSPLHF. As DNA, the CDR3 is TGTGCCAGTAGTATAGCTGGGACAGGGGGCTCACCCCTCCACTTT.

V and J are TRBV7-8 and TRBJ2-3, with 10 nucleotides matching TRBD1. Per germline, CDR1 SGHVS and CDR2 FQNEAQ. The CDR3 runs 17 residues. The junction had 9 bases not matched to a gene; V was cut back by 0 bases and J by 6 bases. The CDR3 reads CASSLAATGTGADTQYF. The CDR3, as DNA: TGTGCCAGCAGCTTAGCGGCTACCGGGACAGGGGCGGATACGCAGTATTTT.

The chain recombines TRBV6-4 with TRBJ2-1, with D possibly being TRBD2 (5 bases). This CDR3 has 16 amino acids. V dropped 1 base and J dropped 5 bases, with 15 bases sitting between them. Germline V lookup: CDR1 MRHNA, CDR2 SNTAGT. CDR3 sequence: CASSDFPAIGDNEQFF. CDR3 sequence (DNA): TGTGCCAGCAGTGACTTCCCGGCTATCGGGGACAATGAGCAGTTCTTC.

The chain combines TRBV6-4 with TRBJ1-1, with D perhaps matching TRBD1 (5 bases). CDR1 and CDR2 (germline): MRHNA, SNTAGT. The V gene lost 0 bases and the J gene lost 2 bases, with 13 bases spanning the gap. This CDR3 has 16 residues. CDR3 amino acids: CASSDSALRGNTEAFF. As DNA, the CDR3 is TGTGCCAGCAGTGACTCGGCGTTAAGGGGTAACACTGAAGCTTTCTTT.

CDR3 loop: CASSPDRHSNQPQHF. For the CDR3, the DNA is TGTGCCAGCTCACCAGACAGGCATAGCAATCAGCCCCAGCATTTT. The chain links TRBV18 to TRBJ1-5, with a tentative D call TRBD1 (6 bases). The CDR3 has 15 residues. V was cut by 2 bases and J by 0 bases, with 8 bases left in between. CDR1 and CDR2 from the germline V gene are KGHSH and LQKENI.

The V and J genes are TRBV10-1 and TRBJ2-5; 8 nucleotides match TRBD2. V was pared by 8 bases and J by 5 bases, with 10 bases of the junction left unmatched. Germline V gene lookup returns CDR1 WNHNN and CDR2 SYGVQD (reference sequence). This CDR3 has 14 amino acids. The CDR3 region has the DNA TGCGCCAGCTCACCCGGGAGGGGCTCGGAGACCCAGTACTTC. Amino acid sequence: CASSPGRGSETQYF.

This clone was recorded once. The rearrangement joins TRBV11-2 to TRBJ2-7, with 7 bases matching TRBD1. V lost 5 bases to trimming and J lost 2 bases; unmatched junction nucleotides: 6. The CDR3 length is 14 residues. Germline lookup yields CDR1 SGHAT and CDR2 FQNNGV. In DNA, the CDR3 is TGTGCCAGCAGCCGGCCGGGACAGACCTACGAGCAGTACGTC. Its translation: CASSRPGQTYEQYV.

The chain has TRBV4-2 and TRBJ2-1; 16 bases line up with TRBD2. V dropped 0 bases and J dropped 8; count of bases not matched to a gene: 4. Germline V lookup: CDR1 LGHNA, CDR2 YNFKEQ. This CDR3 has 17 residues. The CDR3 here is CASSQEGLAGGRDEQFF. The CDR3 region has the DNA TGTGCCAGCAGCCAAGAGGGACTAGCGGGGGGGAGGGATGAGCAGTTCTTC.